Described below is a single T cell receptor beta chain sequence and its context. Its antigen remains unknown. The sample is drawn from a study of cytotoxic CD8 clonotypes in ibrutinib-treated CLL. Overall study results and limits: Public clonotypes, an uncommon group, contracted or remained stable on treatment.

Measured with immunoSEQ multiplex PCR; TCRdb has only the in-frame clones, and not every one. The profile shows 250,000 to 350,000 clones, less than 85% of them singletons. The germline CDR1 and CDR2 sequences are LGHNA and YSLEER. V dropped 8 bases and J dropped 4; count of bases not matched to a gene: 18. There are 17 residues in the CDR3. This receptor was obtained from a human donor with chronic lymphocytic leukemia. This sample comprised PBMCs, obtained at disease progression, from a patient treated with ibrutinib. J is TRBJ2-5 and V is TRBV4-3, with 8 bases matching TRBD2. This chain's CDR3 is CASAPTPSGRNGETQYF. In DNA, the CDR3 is TGCGCCAGCGCACCTACACCCAGCGGGAGAAATGGAGAGACCCAGTACTTC.